This T cell receptor beta chain was retrieved from a study of radiotherapy plus CTLA-4 blockade in lung cancer. Study summary: Patients showed objective responses in 15% to 20% of cases and disease control in roughly 31%.

Study-level points and caveats: Blood saw expansion of tumor-derived TCR clones after radiotherapy plus ipilimumab. Alongside interferon-beta, early blood T cell clone dynamics were reportedly the best predictor of response.

Sequencing was performed with immunoSEQ multiplex PCR; in TCRdb, only in-frame clones are kept and a portion is missing. The sample contains around 99,000 clones, around 88% of which appear only once. The CDR3 extends over 14 amino acids. The germline V gene has CDR1 LNHDA and CDR2 SQIVND (reference sequence). V lost 5 bases, J lost 0 bases, and 8 bases lay in between. Of note for this clone: What it binds is unknown. This likely comes from a read error, as the CDR3 has no conserved phenylalanine or tryptophan at its end.

This material consisted of peripheral blood, taken from a patient treated with radiotherapy plus ipilimumab. The sequence came from a human donor with non-small cell lung cancer that progressed on radiotherapy plus ipilimumab. J is TRBJ2-4 and V is TRBV19, with no clear D. The CDR3 spells CASSPSVAKNIQYL. CDR3 in DNA: TGTGCCAGTAGTCCGAGTGTAGCCAAAAACATTCAGTACTTA.